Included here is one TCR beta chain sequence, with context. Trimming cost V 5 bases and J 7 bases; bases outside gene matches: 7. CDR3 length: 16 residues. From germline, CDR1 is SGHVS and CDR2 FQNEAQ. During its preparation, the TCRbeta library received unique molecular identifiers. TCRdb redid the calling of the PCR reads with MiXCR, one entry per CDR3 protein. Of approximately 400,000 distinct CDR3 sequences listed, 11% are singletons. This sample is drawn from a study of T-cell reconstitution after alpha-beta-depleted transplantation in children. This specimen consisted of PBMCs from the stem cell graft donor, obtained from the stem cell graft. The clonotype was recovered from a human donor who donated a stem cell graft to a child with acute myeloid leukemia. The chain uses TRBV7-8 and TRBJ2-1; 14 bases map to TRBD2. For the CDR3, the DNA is TGTGCCAGCAGCGATATCGGGACTAGCGGGAGAAATGAGCAGTTCTTC. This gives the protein CASSDIGTSGRNEQFF.